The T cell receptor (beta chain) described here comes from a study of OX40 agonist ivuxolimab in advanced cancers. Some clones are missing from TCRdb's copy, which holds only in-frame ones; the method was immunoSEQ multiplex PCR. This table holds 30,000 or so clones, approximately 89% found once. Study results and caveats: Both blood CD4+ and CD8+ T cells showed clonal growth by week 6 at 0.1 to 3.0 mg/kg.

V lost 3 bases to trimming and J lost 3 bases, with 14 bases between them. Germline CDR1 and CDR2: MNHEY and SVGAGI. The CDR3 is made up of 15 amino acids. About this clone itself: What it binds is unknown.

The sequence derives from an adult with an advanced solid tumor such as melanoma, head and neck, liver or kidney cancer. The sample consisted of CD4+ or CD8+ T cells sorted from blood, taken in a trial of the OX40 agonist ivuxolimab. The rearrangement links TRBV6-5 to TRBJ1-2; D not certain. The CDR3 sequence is CASSYDAQAHYGYTF. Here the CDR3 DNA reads TGTGCCAGCAGTTATGACGCGCAAGCCCACTATGGCTACACCTTC.